One and the same sample provided the 6 T cell receptor beta chains below, sequenced in a study of control samples from healthy donors and cancer patients. Here immunoSEQ multiplex PCR was the method, and the copy in TCRdb shows in-frame clones only, minus some. The sample consists of 150,000 or so clones, approximately 92% of them appearing once. The sample comprised blood. The receptors come from a woman aged 45-60 years in good health.

V and J are TRBV28 and TRBJ2-1; D perhaps matches TRBD2 (6 bases). Between the trimmed V and J ends, which lost 3 bases and 12 bases, there was a span of 12 bases. Germline CDR1 reads MDHEN; CDR2 reads SYDVKM. This CDR3 region has 12 residues. CDR3 nucleotide sequence: TGTGCCAGCAGTTTCACGGGAGTAGGGCAGTTCTTC. Residues: CASSFTGVGQFF. Drawing the rest from reference TRBV28 and TRBJ2-1, the complete variable domain is DVKVTQSSRYLVKRTGEKVFLECVQDMDHENMFWYRQDPGLGLRLIYFSYDVKMKEKGDIPEGYSVSREKKERFSLILESASTNQTSMYLCASSFTGVGQFFGPGTRLTVL.

A remark on this clone: A junction end diverges from the germline sequence, so it may reflect a read error. Other DNA sequences in the same sample also yield this CDR3. The chain recombines TRBV6-1 with TRBJ1-2; D is unclear. Germline loops: CDR1 MNHNS, CDR2 SASEGT. The CDR3 contains 15 residues. This CDR3 reads CASSESGLVSYGYTF. CDR3 nucleotide sequence: TGTGCCAGCAGTGAATCGGGTTTAGTCAGCTATGGTTACACCTTC.

The count of this clone is one. This chain uses TRBV4-1 with TRBJ1-1, with a possible D match to TRBD1 (5 bases). Germline V gives CDR1 MGHRA, CDR2 YSYEKL. This CDR3 spans 15 amino acids. The ends were cut back, 4 bases at V and 0 bases at J, with 12 bases in the middle. The CDR3 DNA reads TGCGCCAGCAGCCTGCCGGCGGACATGAACACTGAAGCTTTCTTT. This sequence encodes CASSLPADMNTEAFF.

J is TRBJ2-5 and V is TRBV5-1; D may match TRBD1 or TRBD2 (5 bases each). Per the germline V gene, CDR1 is SGHRS and CDR2 is YFSETQ. Trimming left V 2 bases short and J 5 bases short, with 10 bases between. This CDR3 has 13 residues. CDR3 coding DNA: TGCGCCAGCAGCTTCCGGGACCTGGAGACCCAGTACTTC. It yields the protein CASSFRDLETQYF.

The V call is TRBV3-1 (or the pseudogene TRBV3-2), the J call TRBJ2-7, with D hard to call. Germline CDR1 and CDR2: LGHDT and YNNKEL (reference sequence). V lost 1 base and J lost 2, with 3 bases in between. This CDR3 has 12 amino acids. This chain's CDR3 is CASSQVAYEQYF. CDR3 nucleotides: TGTGCCAGCAGCCAAGTAGCCTACGAGCAGTACTTC.

This clone was seen only a few times. The V and J genes are TRBV6-6 and TRBJ1-5; D is undetermined. V was pared by 5 bases and J by 2 bases, with 16 bases between. The CDR3 has 16 residues. Germline CDR1 reads MNHNY; CDR2 reads SVGAGI (reference sequence). The CDR3 is CASSPHEGLGNQPQHF. The DNA for the CDR3 is TGTGCCAGCAGTCCCCATGAGGGTCTGGGCAATCAGCCCCAGCATTTT.